Shown below are 29 T cell receptor beta chains from a single sample sequenced in a study of CD8 T cells in Susac syndrome. Random hexamers were used to reverse transcribe an amount of about 0.45 to 1 ug RNA. TCRdb re-called the immunoSEQ multiplex PCR reads through MiXCR, storing one row per CDR3 protein. The repertoire holds under 200,000 distinct CDR3 sequences, with 95% as singletons. Sequences were obtained from CD8+ T cells from PBMCs. These receptors were taken from a human donor with Susac syndrome.

The CDR3, as DNA: TGCACCAGCAGCCAAGGTCCTAGCGGCGTCTACAATGAGCAGTTCTTC. Amino acid sequence: CTSSQGPSGVYNEQFF. The rearrangement links TRBV1 to TRBJ2-1; TRBD2, the table's D call, was not compared with the DNA. TRBV1 is labeled a pseudogene. The CDR3 runs to 16 residues.

This chain uses TRBV12-3 or TRBV12-4 with TRBJ2-3; 8 positions agree with TRBD2. Trimming cost V 3 bases and J 0 bases; bases outside gene matches: 11. The CDR3 length is 18 residues. The CDR3 DNA reads as TGTGCCAGCAGTTTTTGGTTGAAGACTAGCGTGAGCACAGATACGCAGTATTTT. Protein product: CASSFWLKTSVSTDTQYF.

The rearrangement links TRBV7-6 to TRBJ2-7; a weak D match, TRBD1 (6 bases). The CDR3 is 13 residues long. Looked up from germline, CDR1 is SGHVS and CDR2 is FNYEAQ. Trimming stripped 4 bases from V and 1 base from J, with 8 bases between. CDR3: CASSWDKSYEQYF. CDR3 sequence (DNA): TGTGCCAGCAGCTGGGACAAATCCTACGAGCAGTACTTC.

V is TRBV4-2 and J is TRBJ1-1; D gene uncertain. Trimming left V 0 bases short and J 1 base short, with 9 bases between. Per germline, CDR1 LGHNA and CDR2 YNFKEQ. CDR3 length: 15 amino acids. CDR3 nucleotides: TGTGCCAGCAGCCAAGAGGAGGGATGGAACACTGAAGCTTTCTTT. It specifies CASSQEEGWNTEAFF.

The genes are TRBV9 and TRBJ2-3; 8 bases line up with TRBD2. This CDR3 region has 13 residues. Germline lookup yields CDR1 SGDLS and CDR2 YYNGEE. The junction had 3 bases not matched to a gene; V was cut back by 6 bases and J by 3 bases. CDR3 protein: CASNSGRTDTQYF. CDR3 sequence (DNA): TGTGCCAGCAACAGCGGGAGAACAGATACGCAGTATTTT.

The chain has TRBV30 and TRBJ1-1; 7 nucleotides align to TRBD1. Looked up from germline, CDR1 is GTSNPN and CDR2 is SVGIG (reference sequence). V lost 4 bases to trimming and J lost 5 bases; unmatched junction nucleotides: 13. The CDR3 runs 15 residues. The CDR3 is CAWIKIDRDRTEAFF. DNA for the CDR3: TGTGCCTGGATTAAAATCGACAGGGATCGGACTGAAGCTTTCTTT.

This chain uses TRBV3-1 with TRBJ2-1, with D possibly matching TRBD1 (5 bases). The CDR3 is 16 amino acids. Trimming removed 4 bases from V and 5 bases from J, with 18 bases in between. Per germline, CDR1 LGHDT and CDR2 YNNKEL (reference sequence). The CDR3 loop is CASSRAQGSMNNEQFF. CDR3 DNA: TGTGCCAGCAGCCGAGCCCAGGGATCTATGAACAATGAGCAGTTCTTC.

The chain carries TRBV5-1 and TRBJ1-1; the D is unclear. The germline V gene encodes CDR1 SGHRS and CDR2 YFSETQ. This CDR3 region has 14 residues. V was clipped by 4 bases and J by 8 bases, with 18 bases between them. The CDR3 DNA reads as TGCGCCAGCAGCCCGCCCGGGTCCGGAGGGGAAGCTTTCTTT. It is translated as CASSPPGSGGEAFF.

The rearrangement joins TRBV2 to TRBJ2-7, with D possibly being TRBD1 (5 bases). The V gene's germline CDR1 is SNHLY and CDR2 FYNNEI. The V end was cut by 8 bases, the J end by 2 bases, with 10 bases between. The CDR3 sequence is 12 residues long. CDR3 loop: CASEQDPYEQYF. CDR3 DNA: TGTGCCAGCGAACAGGACCCCTACGAGCAGTACTTC.

The CDR3 region is CASSGTGSYNEQFF. Written as DNA, the CDR3 is TGTGCCAGCAGTGGGACAGGCTCCTACAATGAGCAGTTCTTC. The chain uses TRBV28 and TRBJ2-1, with 8 bases that match TRBD1. Germline V lookup: CDR1 MDHEN, CDR2 SYDVKM. The CDR3 sequence is 14 residues long. V was clipped by 5 bases and J by 0 bases; unmatched bases: 0.

The gene calls are TRBV20-1 and TRBJ2-2; TRBD1 is a possible D gene (5 bases). Germline CDR1 reads DFQATT; CDR2 reads SNEGSKA (reference sequence). The CDR3 sequence is 15 residues long. Trimming removed 3 bases at V and 0 bases at J, with 11 bases between. Written as DNA, the CDR3 is TGCAGTGCTAGGGGCAGGGCACCGAACACCGGGGAGCTGTTTTTT. Encoded protein: CSARGRAPNTGELFF.

The V gene is TRBV25-1, the J gene TRBJ2-7, with 10 bases lining up with TRBD2. Germline CDR1 reads MGHDK; CDR2 reads SYGVNS. The CDR3 length is 16 residues. J lost 4 bases, V lost 1 base, and 7 bases had no gene match. The CDR3 DNA reads TGTGCCAGCAGTGAATTGCTAGCGGGAGTGGCTTACGAGCAGTACTTC. This codes for CASSELLAGVAYEQYF.

V usage is TRBV20-1 and J usage is TRBJ2-7; D might be TRBD1 (6 bases). Looked up from germline, CDR1 is DFQATT and CDR2 is SNEGSKA (reference sequence). The CDR3 contains 13 residues. V lost 3 bases and J 3 bases, leaving 12 bases between the germline ends. Here the CDR3 reads CSASWQGSYEQYF. Here the CDR3 DNA reads TGCAGTGCTAGCTGGCAGGGGAGCTACGAGCAGTACTTC.

The chain combines TRBV5-6 with TRBJ1-1; possibly TRBD1 for D (6 bases). The CDR3 runs to 17 residues. V was cut by 2 bases and J by 0 bases, with 17 bases left in between. The germline gives CDR1 SGHDT, CDR2 YYEEEE. The CDR3 DNA reads as TGTGCCAGCAGCTTCTTCCCCATAGGGGGAGTGAACACTGAAGCTTTCTTT. Protein: CASSFFPIGGVNTEAFF.

The gene calls are TRBV5-4 and TRBJ2-7; possibly TRBD2 for D (7 bases). V dropped 2 bases and J dropped 7 bases, with 16 bases sitting between them. Germline CDR1 is SGHNT and CDR2 is YYREEE (reference sequence). CDR3 length: 14 residues. The CDR3 spells CASSFGTGGREQYF. The CDR3 DNA reads TGTGCCAGCAGCTTTGGGACGGGGGGCCGGGAGCAGTACTTC.

V and J are TRBV2 and TRBJ2-1; TRBD1 matches 9 bases. CDR1 is SNHLY and CDR2 is FYNNEI in the germline V gene. The CDR3 is 16 residues long. V shed 4 bases, J shed 1 base, and the junction held 5 bases outside the gene matches. The CDR3 DNA is TGTGCCAGCAGTGCCACAGGGGGCAAATCCTACAATGAGCAGTTCTTC. Translated, it gives CASSATGGKSYNEQFF.

The chain joins TRBV12-3 or TRBV12-4 to TRBJ1-2, with no clear D. V was clipped by 8 bases and J by 5 bases, with 12 bases between them. The CDR3 has 12 residues. The CDR3 DNA sequence: TGTGCCAGCCTCACACCCGAGTATGGCTACACCTTC. Its protein is CASLTPEYGYTF.

The chain has TRBV29-1 and TRBJ1-4, with TRBD1 matching over 7 bases. The CDR3 is made up of 15 amino acids. Germline CDR1 is SQVTM and CDR2 is ANQGSEA. The junction had 8 bases not matched to a gene; V was cut back by 2 bases and J by 5 bases. The CDR3 DNA reads TGCAGCGTTGAATCAACGACAGGGACCAATGAAAAACTGTTTTTT. This translates into CSVESTTGTNEKLFF.

The chain combines TRBV7-2 with TRBJ2-7; D possibly corresponds to TRBD2 (5 bases). Germline V lookup: CDR1 SGHTA, CDR2 FQGNSA. V lost 1 base, J lost 2 bases, and 12 bases lay in between. This CDR3 region has 15 residues. CDR3 nucleotide sequence: TGTGCCAGCAGCTTAGGGTCTCCGGGAACCTACGAGCAGTACTTC. Translating it yields CASSLGSPGTYEQYF. The complete variable domain, with remaining parts taken from reference TRBV7-2 and TRBJ2-7, reads GAGVSQSPSNKVTEKGKDVELRCDPISGHTALYWYRQSLGQGLEFLIYFQGNSAPDKSGLPSDRFSAERTGGSVSTLTIQRTQQEDSAVYLCASSLGSPGTYEQYFGPGTRLTVT.

The rearrangement joins TRBV7-9 to TRBJ1-2; possibly TRBD1 for D (5 bases). The CDR3 covers 15 residues. Per the germline V gene, CDR1 is SEHNR and CDR2 is FQNEAQ (reference sequence). The V gene lost 4 bases and the J gene lost 2 bases, with 14 bases spanning the gap. The CDR3 is CASSSLTEGNYGYTF. The CDR3 nucleotides are TGTGCCAGCAGCTCCTTGACAGAAGGAAACTATGGCTACACCTTC.

The chain recombines TRBV20-1 with TRBJ1-3; D not certain. The V end lost 2 bases, the J end lost 4 bases, and 12 bases lay between the germline ends. Germline loops: CDR1 DFQATT, CDR2 SNEGSKA (reference sequence). CDR3 length: 14 residues. The CDR3 DNA follows: TGCAGTGCTAGACTGTGGGGATCAGGAAACACCATATATTTT. This codes for CSARLWGSGNTIYF.

V is TRBV4-1 and J is TRBJ1-1; 8 nucleotides line up with TRBD1. The V gene's germline CDR1 is MGHRA and CDR2 YSYEKL. This CDR3 contains 13 residues. The junction had 5 bases not matched to a gene; V was cut back by 6 bases and J by 5 bases. The CDR3 loop is CASRPTGATEAFF. For the CDR3, the DNA is TGCGCCAGCAGGCCGACAGGGGCTACTGAAGCTTTCTTT.

V gene TRBV12-3 or TRBV12-4 combines with J gene TRBJ1-2; D gene uncertain. CDR3 length equals 13 residues. V shed 1 base and J shed 4 bases, with 7 bases lying between them. CDR3 loop: CASSLGQAYGYTF. CDR3 DNA sequence: TGTGCCAGCAGTTTAGGCCAAGCCTATGGCTACACCTTC.

This chain links TRBV5-1 with TRBJ1-3; D uncertain. V lost 0 bases to trimming and J lost 8 bases, with 3 bases between them. CDR1 is SGHRS and CDR2 is YFSETQ in the germline V gene. This CDR3 has 11 amino acids. The CDR3 DNA follows: TGCGCCAGCAGCTTGGGGGACACCATATATTTT. This sequence encodes CASSLGDTIYF. The full variable domain, with the rest looked up from reference TRBV5-1 and TRBJ1-3, is KAGVTQTPRYLIKTRGQQVTLSCSPISGHRSVSWYQQTPGQGLQFLFEYFSETQRNKGNFPGRFSGRQFSNSRSEMNVSTLELGDSALYLCASSLGDTIYFGEGSWLTVV.

This sequence joins TRBV27 and TRBJ2-7; TRBD2 agrees at 11 bases. Unmatched junction bases numbered 4, after V lost 0 bases and J lost 6 bases. The germline CDR1 and CDR2 sequences are MNHEY and SMNVEV (reference sequence). The CDR3 has 15 amino acids. The CDR3 protein is CASSLSSGGAAEQYF. CDR3 sequence (DNA): TGTGCCAGCAGTTTATCTAGCGGGGGGGCGGCCGAGCAGTACTTC.

The V gene is TRBV20-1, the J gene TRBJ1-2, with D tentatively TRBD1 (6 bases). CDR1 is DFQATT, CDR2 SNEGSKA, per germline (reference sequence). The V end lost 6 bases, the J end lost 5 bases, and 16 bases lay between the germline ends. This CDR3 has 13 amino acids. The CDR3 region is CSAGGGPVYGYTF. In nucleotides, the CDR3 is TGCAGTGCGGGGGGCGGCCCAGTTTATGGCTACACCTTC.

The rearrangement uses TRBV4-1 and TRBJ2-7, with 8 bases lining up with TRBD2. There are 15 residues in the CDR3. Germline trimming cut 1 base from V and 3 bases from J; bases unmatched to any gene: 5. Per germline, CDR1 MGHRA and CDR2 YSYEKL. CDR3 nucleotides: TGCGCCAGCAGCCAAGTTCTGGGACTAGACTACGAGCAGTACTTC. Its translation: CASSQVLGLDYEQYF.

This chain connects TRBV30 to TRBJ2-7; 10 bases fit TRBD2. Germline trimming cut 2 bases from V and 6 bases from J; bases unmatched to any gene: 4. Germline CDR1 and CDR2: GTSNPN and SVGIG (reference sequence). This CDR3 is built from 13 residues. CDR3 bases: TGTGCCTGGAGTTTAGCGGGGGGTAGCGAGCAGTACTTC. Its translation: CAWSLAGGSEQYF.

Here the CDR3 reads CATRGSGAETQYF. CDR3 DNA: TGTGCCACCAGAGGGAGCGGGGCAGAGACCCAGTACTTC. V and J are TRBV24-1 and TRBJ2-5; 7 bases are shared with TRBD2. Losses at the gene ends were 7 bases for V and 4 bases for J; bases not matched to a gene: 5. The CDR3 consists of 13 residues. The germline gives CDR1 KGHDR, CDR2 SFDVKD.